This paragraph reports one TCR beta chain. Its antigen is undetermined. The CDR3 is 13 residues long. The V gene lost 4 bases and the J gene lost 4 bases, with 10 bases spanning the gap. Germline CDR1 reads LNHDA; CDR2 reads SQIVND (reference sequence). Produced via immunoSEQ multiplex PCR; TCRdb's table is partial and in-frame only. The table includes about 7,000 clones, 50% detected once. The data originate from a study of T cells in localized non-small cell lung cancer. Study-wide results and caveats: Heterogeneity remains possible, as sequencing covered one tumor region only. Paired adjacent lung recovered a median about 61 of the top 100 tumor clones. The highest T cell clonality was in uninvolved adjacent lung, above tumor.

The sequencing used lymph node tissue, collected before any cancer treatment. The V and J genes are TRBV19 and TRBJ1-2; D is unresolved. The clonotype originates from a female donor older than 55 with stage I lung adenocarcinoma. This chain's CDR3 is CASSTGRSYGYTF. The CDR3 DNA reads TGTGCCAGTAGTACCGGACGGAGCTATGGCTACACCTTC. Drawing the rest from reference TRBV19 and TRBJ1-2, the complete variable domain is DGGITQSPKYLFRKEGQNVTLSCEQNLNHDAMYWYRQDPGQGLRLIYYSQIVNDFQKGDIAEGYSVSREKKESFPLTVTSAQKNPTAFYLCASSTGRSYGYTFGSGTRLTVV.